The T cell receptor beta chain described here comes from a study of molecular identifiers for immune sequencing clone quantification. TCRdb re-derived calls from the PCR reads in MiXCR, one entry per CDR3 protein. This sample has more than 250,000 distinct CDR3 sequences, with roughly a fifth found just once. Notes on the study in general: It was shown that clones above 20 RNA copies held over 99% of effector molecules, but under 1% in naive cells.

About this clonotype itself: Its target is not known.

This CDR3 has 18 amino acids. Germline-derived CDR1 and CDR2 are MNHNY and SVGAGI (reference sequence). V was pared by 6 bases and J by 0 bases, with 11 bases of the junction left unmatched. The sequenced sample consisted of naive CD8+ T cells from blood, with Jurkat cell RNA spiked in. Sample subset: FACS-sorted CD8+CD4-CCR7+CD45RA+ naive T cells. The rearrangement uses TRBV6-6 and TRBJ2-3, with TRBD2 matching 11 bases. The source is a human donor in good health. Some libraries in this study had Jurkat cell RNA spiked in. CDR3 bases: TGTGCCAGCAGCTCTCACCCGGGACTAGCGGAGAGCACAGATACGCAGTATTTT. This translates into CASSSHPGLAESTDTQYF.